This T cell receptor beta chain derives from a study of blood T cell repertoires in COVID-19. Turning to the study itself: Sources were T cells, B-cell-depleted T cells, or PBMCs; the material itself was cDNA or gDNA.

As originally analysed: Amplification of reference gene primers was used by the study to estimate nucleated cell counts. The protocol was immunoSEQ multiplex PCR, while the TCRdb copy is restricted to in-frame clones and leaves out a portion. V and J calls and clone size are those listed in that table; D and trimming were worked out from the DNA. The sample contains approximately 190,000 clones, around four fifths of which appear only once. The CDR3 runs 16 residues. V was trimmed by 2 bases and J by 0 bases, leaving 11 bases between them. Germline V gene data show CDR1 as MNHNS and CDR2 as SASEGT. The TCR originated in a man aged 30 to 39 with active or convalescent COVID-19. This chain connects TRBV6-1 to TRBJ2-1; a possible D gene is TRBD2 (5 bases). Material: peripheral blood. The DNA of the CDR3 is TGTGCCAGCAGTGAACGAGGACTGATCTCCTACAATGAGCAGTTCTTC. It is translated as CASSERGLISYNEQFF.